Each of the 7 T cell receptor beta chains below was sequenced from the same sample in a study of shared clonotypes between healthy human individuals. Here immunoSEQ multiplex PCR was the method, and the copy in TCRdb shows in-frame clones only, minus some. Of about 2 million clones in the sample, approximately 94% were seen once. The naive CD8 subset, CD45RO-negative cells positively selected for CCR7, excluded terminally differentiated effector memory CD45RA+ cells. The specimen was naive CD8+ T cells sorted from blood. The receptors here all came from a man younger than 30 in good health.

This chain connects TRBV15 to TRBJ2-5; 12 bases map to TRBD2. Germline assignment: CDR1 LNHNV and CDR2 YYDKDF (reference sequence). The V segment lost 3 bases and the J segment 2 bases; nucleotides outside the gene matches: 4. CDR3 size: 16 residues. As DNA, the CDR3 is TGTGCCACCAGCAGGAGGACTAGCGGGACACAAGAGACCCAGTACTTC. Translating it yields CATSRRTSGTQETQYF.

The chain couples TRBV27 to TRBJ2-2; D is possibly TRBD2 (5 bases). Trimming pared 3 bases from V and 4 bases from J, leaving 12 bases between. CDR1 is MNHEY, CDR2 SMNVEV, per germline (reference sequence). The length of the CDR3 is 15 residues. This chain's CDR3 is CASSFLGEPTGELFF. CDR3 DNA sequence: TGTGCCAGCAGTTTCTTGGGAGAACCCACCGGGGAGCTGTTTTTT.

The J gene is TRBJ2-7, the V gene TRBV7-6; perhaps TRBD2 as D (6 bases). Trimming stripped 2 bases from V and 0 bases from J, with 14 bases between. The length of the CDR3 is 16 residues. Per germline, CDR1 SGHVS and CDR2 FNYEAQ. CDR3 DNA sequence: TGTGCCAGCAGCTTATCAATTTCCGGGAGCTCCTACGAGCAGTACTTC. Translated: CASSLSISGSSYEQYF.

The CDR3 region is CASSRFQDEQFF. CDR3 coding DNA: TGTGCCAGCAGTAGGTTTCAGGATGAGCAGTTCTTC. This chain connects TRBV6-6 to TRBJ2-1; no clear D. The CDR3 has 12 residues. The V and J ends lost 5 bases and 8 bases respectively, with 10 bases between them. Germline lookup yields CDR1 MNHNY and CDR2 SVGAGI (reference sequence).

The chain carries TRBV27 and TRBJ2-7, with TRBD1 matching 9 bases. The V gene's germline CDR1 is MNHEY and CDR2 SMNVEV (reference sequence). The CDR3 is 13 amino acids. J gave up 4 bases and V 6 bases, and 4 bases lay outside the gene matches. CDR3 sequence: CASSVTGGYEQYF. In nucleotides, the CDR3 is TGTGCCAGCAGCGTGACAGGGGGGTACGAGCAGTACTTC.

To note about this clone: The sample has other DNA sequences that encode this CDR3 too. J is TRBJ1-5 and V is TRBV27, with D hard to call. The germline CDR1 and CDR2 sequences are MNHEY and SMNVEV (reference sequence). The length of the CDR3 is 14 residues. Trimming shortened V by 2 bases and J by 2 bases, and 7 bases separated the two germline ends. The CDR3 sequence is CASSLTGGNQPQHF. CDR3 nucleotides: TGTGCCAGCAGTTTAACGGGCGGCAATCAGCCCCAGCATTTT.

This chain connects TRBV27 to TRBJ1-1; a weak D match, TRBD1 (5 bases). Trimming pared 7 bases from V and 4 bases from J, leaving 16 bases between. Germline V gives CDR1 MNHEY, CDR2 SMNVEV (reference sequence). The CDR3 runs 14 residues. The CDR3 region has the DNA TGTGCCAGCAAATTTGGCGAGGGGTTCACTGAAGCTTTCTTT. Translating it yields CASKFGEGFTEAFF.